Below are 14 T cell receptor beta chains sequenced from a single sample in a study of blood T cell repertoires in COVID-19. Method: immunoSEQ multiplex PCR; TCRdb's copy keeps in-frame clones and lacks some. The sample lists 65,000 to 100,000 clones, around 80% occurring once. Sequences were obtained from peripheral blood. These TCRs come from a human donor in a cohort sampled during active COVID-19.

V and J are TRBV19 and TRBJ1-5; D gene uncertain. The CDR3 is 13 amino acids. Between the trimmed V and J ends, which lost 5 bases and 0 bases, there was a span of 5 bases. The germline CDR1 and CDR2 sequences are LNHDA and SQIVND (reference sequence). The DNA of the CDR3 is TGTGCCAGTAGTCCGTATAGCAATCAGCCCCAGCATTTT. Amino acid sequence: CASSPYSNQPQHF.

The J gene is TRBJ2-7, the V gene TRBV28; D remains unclear. The CDR3 spans 13 residues. V lost 3 bases, J lost 0 bases, and 6 bases lay in between. The germline gives CDR1 MDHEN, CDR2 SYDVKM. Here the CDR3 DNA reads TGTGCCAGCAGTTTTGACAACTCCTACGAGCAGTACTTC. As protein: CASSFDNSYEQYF.

V gene TRBV7-6 combines with J gene TRBJ2-7, with D tentatively TRBD1 (5 bases). Per germline, CDR1 SGHVS and CDR2 FNYEAQ. This CDR3 contains 17 residues. The ends were cut back, 0 bases at V and 3 bases at J, with 18 bases in the middle. CDR3 region: CASSLAVGAGPYYEQYF. In nucleotides, the CDR3 is TGTGCCAGCAGCTTAGCAGTTGGGGCAGGGCCTTACTACGAGCAGTACTTC.

J is TRBJ1-2 and V is TRBV12-3 or TRBV12-4; TRBD1 might be the D (5 bases). V lost 5 bases, J lost 0 bases, and 7 bases lay in between. This CDR3 has 13 residues. The CDR3 DNA follows: TGTGCCAGCAGTCAGGGTCCTAACTATGGCTACACCTTC. Encoded protein: CASSQGPNYGYTF.

CDR3 coding DNA: TGTGCCACGGACAGGGAATCTGGGGCCAACGTCCTGACTTTC. It encodes CATDRESGANVLTF. The chain uses TRBV6-5 and TRBJ2-6, with 8 bases fitting TRBD1. The length of the CDR3 is 14 residues. V was clipped by 10 bases and J by 1 base; unmatched bases: 3. Germline V CDR1 and CDR2: MNHEY, SVGAGI.

This chain links TRBV11-3 with TRBJ2-3, with 9 bases lining up with TRBD1. The CDR3 is 16 residues long. J gave up 5 bases and V 5 bases, and 11 bases lay outside the gene matches. Germline V gene lookup returns CDR1 SGHNT and CDR2 YENEEA. The CDR3 sequence is CASSPGQGLFIDTQYF. The CDR3 DNA reads TGTGCCAGCAGCCCGGGACAGGGTTTATTCATAGATACGCAGTATTTT.

The chain employs TRBV3-1 (or the pseudogene TRBV3-2) and TRBJ2-7; tentative D call: TRBD1 (6 bases). The CDR3 length is 13 residues. In germline, CDR1 is LGHDT, CDR2 YNNKEL (reference sequence). The V end lost 5 bases, the J end lost 4 bases, and 12 bases lay between the germline ends. In nucleotides, the CDR3 is TGTGCCAGCAGCAGACAGGCCCAATACGAGCAGTACTTC. It is translated as CASSRQAQYEQYF.

V usage is TRBV30 and J usage is TRBJ2-7; TRBD2 agrees at 8 bases. Germline V lookup: CDR1 GTSNPN, CDR2 SVGIG (reference sequence). V trimming: 4 bases; J trimming: 6 bases; junction bases outside the gene matches: 5. There are 12 residues in the CDR3. The CDR3 nucleotides are TGTGCCTGGACGCGGCGGGGGGCCGAGCAGTACTTC. Translation: CAWTRRGAEQYF. Drawing the rest from reference TRBV30 and TRBJ2-7, the complete variable domain is SQTIHQWPATLVQPVGSPLSLECTVEGTSNPNLYWYRQAAGRGLQLLFYSVGIGQISSEVPQNLSASRPQDRQFILSSKKLLLSDSGFYLCAWTRRGAEQYFGPGTRLTVT.

The genes are TRBV18 and TRBJ2-3; TRBD2 aligns across 16 bases. This CDR3 region has 18 residues. J gave up 4 bases and V 5 bases, and 9 bases lay outside the gene matches. CDR1 and CDR2 (germline): KGHSH, LQKENI. CDR3 sequence (DNA): TGTGCCAGCTCAGCAACCGGGACTAGCGGGGGGGCGGCAGATACGCAGTATTTT. This gives the protein CASSATGTSGGAADTQYF.

The chain uses TRBV18 and TRBJ2-3, with 7 bases identical to TRBD1. V lost 6 bases, J lost 3 bases, and 6 bases stayed unmatched. Germline lookup yields CDR1 KGHSH and CDR2 LQKENI. This CDR3 comprises 14 residues. The CDR3 region has the DNA TGTGCCAGCTCGACAGGACAGGTGACAGATACGCAGTATTTT. Protein sequence: CASSTGQVTDTQYF.

V and J are TRBV6-5 and TRBJ1-1, with D maybe TRBD1 (6 bases). Germline loops: CDR1 MNHEY, CDR2 SVGAGI. This CDR3 spans 13 amino acids. The germline V and J ends were trimmed by 7 bases and 0 bases, with 9 bases remaining between them. The DNA for the CDR3 is TGTGCCAGCACAGGACAGTTGAACACTGAAGCTTTCTTT. Protein product: CASTGQLNTEAFF.

V gene TRBV5-5 combines with J gene TRBJ2-2, with TRBD2 matching 14 bases. With 4 bases clipped from V and 1 base from J, the junction kept 6 bases outside the gene matches. Germline CDR1 reads SGHKS; CDR2 reads YYEKEE (reference sequence). The CDR3 totals 18 residues. CDR3 sequence (DNA): TGTGCCAGCAGCCAGAGACTAGCGGGGGGGCTGAACACCGGGGAGCTGTTTTTT. Amino acid sequence: CASSQRLAGGLNTGELFF.

The genes are TRBV7-3 and TRBJ2-1; D is unclear. CDR3 length: 13 amino acids. Looked up from germline, CDR1 is SGHTA and CDR2 is FQGTGA. Trimming shortened V by 5 bases and J by 8 bases, and 13 bases separated the two germline ends. Here the CDR3 reads CASSRLSGYEQFF. In DNA form, the CDR3 reads TGTGCCAGCAGCCGTTTGTCCGGTTATGAGCAGTTCTTC. Together with reference TRBV7-3 and TRBJ2-1, the CDR3 gives the full variable domain: GAGVSQTPSNKVTEKGKYVELRCDPISGHTALYWYRQSLGQGPEFLIYFQGTGAADDSGLPNDRFFAVRPEGSVSTLKIQRTERGDSAVYLCASSRLSGYEQFFGPGTRLTVL.

The gene calls are TRBV7-3 and TRBJ1-6; unclear D gene. The V gene's germline CDR1 is SGHTA and CDR2 FQGTGA. Trimming took off 5 bases at V and 0 bases at J, with 14 bases between the two ends. This CDR3 has 17 residues. The CDR3 coding sequence is TGTGCCAGCAGCCCAACACAGACCCCCTCCTATAATTCACCCCTCCACTTT. It specifies CASSPTQTPSYNSPLHF.